A single TCR beta chain is shown here with its context. The CDR3 runs 13 residues. The ends were cut back, 5 bases at V and 4 bases at J, with 11 bases in the middle. Germline assignment: CDR1 SGHDN and CDR2 FVKESK. This entry belongs to a study of PD-1 and CTLA-4 blockade in melanoma. The table came from immunoSEQ multiplex PCR; TCRdb's copy has only in-frame clones and leaves some out. This sample has fewer than 20,000 clones, with 65% to 75% found just once. The source material was CD8+ T cells from peripheral blood, sampled before anti-PD-1 treatment. This chain connects TRBV14 to TRBJ1-1, with a tentative D call TRBD1 (5 bases). The TCR sequence derives from a human donor with melanoma. CDR3 amino acids: CASSEGVFTEAFF. DNA of the CDR3: TGTGCCAGCAGCGAAGGGGTTTTCACTGAAGCTTTCTTT.